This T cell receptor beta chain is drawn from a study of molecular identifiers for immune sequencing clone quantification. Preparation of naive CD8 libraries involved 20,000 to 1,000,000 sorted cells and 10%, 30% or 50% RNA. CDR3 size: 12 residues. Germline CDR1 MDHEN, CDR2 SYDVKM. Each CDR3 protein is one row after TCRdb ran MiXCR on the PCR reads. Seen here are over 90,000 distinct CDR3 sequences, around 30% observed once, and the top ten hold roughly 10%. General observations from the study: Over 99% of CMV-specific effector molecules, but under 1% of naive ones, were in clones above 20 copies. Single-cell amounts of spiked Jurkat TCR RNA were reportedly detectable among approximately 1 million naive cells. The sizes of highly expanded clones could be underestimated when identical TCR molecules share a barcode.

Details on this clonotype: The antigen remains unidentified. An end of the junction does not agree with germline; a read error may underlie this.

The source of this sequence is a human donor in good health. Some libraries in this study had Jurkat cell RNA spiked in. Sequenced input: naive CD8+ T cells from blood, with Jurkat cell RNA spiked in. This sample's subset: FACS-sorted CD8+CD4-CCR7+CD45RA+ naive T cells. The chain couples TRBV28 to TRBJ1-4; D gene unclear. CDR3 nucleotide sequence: TGTGCCTGCAGTTTCAGAGGGGAAAAACTGTTTTTT. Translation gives CACSFRGEKLFF.